Below, 23 T cell receptor beta chains from the same sample are listed, as sequenced in a study of T cell repertoires in cytomegalovirus infection. One entry per CDR3 protein results from TCRdb running MiXCR on the reads. The sample has more than 350,000 distinct CDR3 sequences, approximately 30% seen once. Sequencing was performed on PBMCs. Receptor source: a human donor in good health (CMV status not recorded). Some clones in this sample may be carry-over from other donors' samples.

The V and J genes are TRBV6-2 or TRBV6-3 and TRBJ2-3; 8 bases are a match to TRBD1. Germline CDR1 and CDR2: MNHEY and SVGEGT. CDR3 length: 15 residues. Trimming removed 2 bases from V and 1 base from J; junction bases left unmatched: 2. CDR3 sequence (DNA): TGTGCCAGCAGTTACGGGACAGGACGCACAGATACGCAGTATTTT. Translated, it gives CASSYGTGRTDTQYF.

Only a few counts were recorded for this clonotype. The rearrangement uses TRBV7-6 and TRBJ2-3, with TRBD2 matching over 10 bases. The CDR3 totals 14 residues. J gave up 6 bases and V 2 bases, and 2 bases lay outside the gene matches. The germline V gene has CDR1 SGHVS and CDR2 FNYEAQ. In DNA, the CDR3 is TGTGCCAGCAGCTTATATAGCGGGGGGGATACGCAGTATTTT. This encodes CASSLYSGGDTQYF.

The chain is built from TRBV24-1 and TRBJ2-2, with D perhaps assigned TRBD1 or TRBD2 (5 bases each). The CDR3 totals 14 residues. Deletions cut 9 bases from V and 1 base from J, with 11 bases between. CDR1 is KGHDR, CDR2 SFDVKD, per germline. CDR3 loop: CATSGPMNTGELFF. The CDR3 nucleotides are TGTGCCACCTCGGGACCGATGAACACCGGGGAGCTGTTTTTT.

The V call is TRBV7-9, the J call TRBJ1-5, with D maybe TRBD1 (6 bases). The CDR3 loop spans 14 amino acids. V was cut by 5 bases and J by 7 bases, with 15 bases left in between. From germline, CDR1 is SEHNR and CDR2 FQNEAQ (reference sequence). This chain's CDR3 is CASSAQGFEQPQHF. As DNA, the CDR3 is TGTGCCAGCAGCGCACAGGGCTTCGAGCAGCCCCAGCATTTT.

With respect to this clonotype: This may come from a read error, since a much larger clone is one base off. The rearrangement links TRBV2 to TRBJ2-6, with 8 bases that match TRBD1. CDR1 is SNHLY, CDR2 FYNNEI, per germline. This CDR3 contains 17 residues. The CDR3 sequence: CASSVTGGNSGAHVLTF. The CDR3, as DNA: TGTGCCAGCAGTGTTACAGGGGGAAACTCTGGGGCCCACGTCCTGACTTTC.

The chain recombines TRBV7-6 with TRBJ1-4; TRBD1 is a possible D gene (5 bases). The CDR3 loop spans 15 amino acids. Germline-derived CDR1 and CDR2 are SGHVS and FNYEAQ. V was shortened by 5 bases and J by 0 bases, with 10 bases between the two germline ends. The CDR3 reads CASSDSFATNEKLFF. For the CDR3, the DNA is TGTGCCAGCAGCGACAGTTTTGCAACTAATGAAAAACTGTTTTTT. Combining the CDR3 with reference TRBV7-6 and TRBJ1-4 gives the whole variable domain GAGVSQSPRYKVTKRGQDVALRCDPISGHVSLYWYRQALGQGPEFLTYFNYEAQQDKSGLPNDRFSAERPEGSISTLTIQRTEQRDSAMYRCASSDSFATNEKLFFGSGTQLSVL.

J is TRBJ2-7 and V is TRBV20-1; 13 bases are a match to TRBD2. The CDR3 covers 18 residues. J lost 0 bases, V lost 5 bases, and 13 bases had no gene match. Germline assignment: CDR1 DFQATT and CDR2 SNEGSKA (reference sequence). The chain's CDR3 is CSAVPGLAGALNSYEQYF. As DNA, the CDR3 is TGCAGTGCTGTCCCAGGACTAGCGGGGGCCTTAAACTCCTACGAGCAGTACTTC.

The chain recombines TRBV20-1 with TRBJ1-3, with no clear D. Germline V gives CDR1 DFQATT, CDR2 SNEGSKA (reference sequence). Trimming shortened V by 1 base and J by 2 bases, and 9 bases separated the two germline ends. This CDR3 contains 14 residues. CDR3 amino acids: CSARAHGAGNTIYF. The CDR3, as DNA: TGCAGTGCTAGAGCTCACGGGGCTGGAAACACCATATATTTT.

This chain connects TRBV4-2 to TRBJ2-1; D might be TRBD2 (5 bases). CDR1 and CDR2 (germline): LGHNA, YNFKEQ. V lost 5 bases and J 7 bases, leaving 15 bases between the germline ends. The CDR3 contains 14 residues. The CDR3 DNA reads TGTGCCAGCAGCAAATCTTCCGGCGGGAATGAGCAGTTCTTC. It specifies CASSKSSGGNEQFF.

V is TRBV4-3 and J is TRBJ2-1; 14 bases line up with TRBD2. Trimming cost V 1 base and J 9 bases; bases outside gene matches: 8. The CDR3 sequence is 17 residues long. CDR1 LGHNA and CDR2 YSLEER come from the germline V gene. CDR3 bases: TGCGCCAGCAGCCAAGGACTAGCGGGGGGGCCCGGTGGTGAGCAGTTCTTC. This encodes CASSQGLAGGPGGEQFF.

This clonotype was picked up a small number of times. The DNA of the CDR3 is TGTGCCAGCACCCCGCCCCTGCATCTTAATCAGCCCCAGCATTTT. It translates to CASTPPLHLNQPQHF. The chain joins TRBV6-6 to TRBJ1-5, with D unresolved. V was trimmed by 7 bases and J by 4 bases, leaving 17 bases between them. The CDR3 loop spans 15 amino acids. From germline, CDR1 is MNHNY and CDR2 SVGAGI (reference sequence).

This clonotype was counted between two and nine times. This chain connects TRBV7-3 to TRBJ1-2, with D possibly being TRBD1 (6 bases). Trimming stripped 0 bases from V and 10 bases from J, with 15 bases between. CDR1 is SGHTA and CDR2 is FQGTGA in the germline V gene. This CDR3 spans 14 amino acids. Here the CDR3 DNA reads TGTGCCAGCAGCTTAACCCAATCACAGGGACCCTACACCTTC. This gives the protein CASSLTQSQGPYTF.

In its sample, this clonotype was seen once. This likely comes from a read error, as the CDR3 has no conserved phenylalanine or tryptophan at its end. Because the CDR3's place on the DNA is in doubt, the DNA is left out and the CDR3 is given as listed by TCRdb. The V call is TRBV12-3 or TRBV12-4, the J call TRBJ1-2; the table's D gene call, TRBD1, was not cross checked with the DNA. The CDR3 has 11 residues if both end residues are counted. The chain's CDR3 is CDSSSRDRIYV.

The rearrangement uses TRBV19 and TRBJ2-4; 8 bases match TRBD2. Germline V gene lookup returns CDR1 LNHDA and CDR2 SQIVND (reference sequence). CDR3 size: 14 residues. V trimming: 7 bases; J trimming: 9 bases; junction bases outside the gene matches: 11. This chain's CDR3 is CASTQPGGQSIQYF. CDR3 nucleotide sequence: TGTGCCAGTACCCAACCGGGGGGGCAGAGCATTCAGTACTTC.

This chain links TRBV7-9 with TRBJ1-5; D is uncertain. From germline, CDR1 is SEHNR and CDR2 FQNEAQ (reference sequence). This CDR3 contains 14 residues. Trimming shortened V by 5 bases and J by 5 bases, and 13 bases separated the two germline ends. The CDR3 nucleotides are TGTGCCAGCAGCCAAGGCGGGGTCTATCAGCCCCAGCATTTT. Encoded protein: CASSQGGVYQPQHF.

The chain uses TRBV15 and TRBJ2-6, with a possible D match to TRBD2 (5 bases). This CDR3 region has 16 residues. CDR1 LNHNV and CDR2 YYDKDF come from the germline V gene (reference sequence). The ends were cut back, 6 bases at V and 1 base at J, with 13 bases in the middle. The CDR3 here is CATSPNSGSGANVLTF. The DNA of the CDR3 is TGTGCCACCAGTCCTAATTCGGGGTCTGGGGCCAACGTCCTGACTTTC.

Note on this clonotype: With a much larger clone just one base away, this may be a read error. The rearrangement links TRBV7-2 to TRBJ2-7; D remains unclear. Germline V gene sequence: CDR1 SGHTA, CDR2 FQGNSA. This CDR3 spans 12 amino acids. The CDR3 loop reads CASSSPGYEKYF. CDR3 coding DNA: TGTGCCAGCAGCTCCCCCGGCTACGAGAAGTACTTC.

The V call is TRBV6-5, the J call TRBJ1-2; D is uncertain. The V and J ends lost 6 bases and 1 base respectively, with 12 bases between them. Germline V lookup: CDR1 MNHEY, CDR2 SVGAGI. The CDR3 extends over 14 amino acids. CDR3 in DNA: TGTGCCAGCAGGGCCGGACCGCATAACTATGGCTACACCTTC. Encoded protein: CASRAGPHNYGYTF.

This clonotype has only a few counts. V gene TRBV7-2 combines with J gene TRBJ2-6; 9 nucleotides line up with TRBD2. V was clipped by 1 base and J by 5 bases; unmatched bases: 15. Germline V lookup: CDR1 SGHTA, CDR2 FQGNSA. The CDR3 is 20 amino acids. The CDR3 sequence: CASSLGAPLAGTWRANVLTF. CDR3 sequence (DNA): TGTGCCAGCAGCTTAGGGGCTCCACTAGCGGGTACCTGGCGGGCCAACGTCCTGACTTTC. Full variable domain (missing parts from reference TRBV7-2 and TRBJ2-6): GAGVSQSPSNKVTEKGKDVELRCDPISGHTALYWYRQSLGQGLEFLIYFQGNSAPDKSGLPSDRFSAERTGGSVSTLTIQRTQQEDSAVYLCASSLGAPLAGTWRANVLTFGAGSRLTVL.

This clonotype was observed a single time. Relative to the germline gene, one junction end is altered; a read error may explain this. The V call is TRBV7-8, the J call TRBJ2-3, with D possibly matching TRBD1 (7 bases). The CDR3 sequence is 14 residues long. The V gene's germline CDR1 is SGHVS and CDR2 FQNEAQ. CDR3 in DNA: TGTGCCAGCAGCTTAGGAGGGGGGACAGATCCGCAGTATTTT. Protein: CASSLGGGTDPQYF.

The rearrangement links TRBV15 to TRBJ2-3; D not certain. This CDR3 is 16 amino acids long. The V end was cut by 1 base, the J end by 0 bases, with 11 bases between. The V gene's germline CDR1 is LNHNV and CDR2 YYDKDF (reference sequence). CDR3 region: CATSRGLPLSTDTQYF. The CDR3 nucleotides read TGTGCCACCAGCAGAGGGTTGCCCCTGAGCACAGATACGCAGTATTTT.

This clonotype was seen ten or more times. The rearrangement links TRBV7-2 to TRBJ2-3; TRBD1 is a possible D gene (5 bases). Looked up from germline, CDR1 is SGHTA and CDR2 is FQGNSA. This CDR3 contains 16 residues. V lost 2 bases and J 1 base, leaving 13 bases between the germline ends. In DNA form, the CDR3 reads TGTGCCAGCAGCTTATCAGGGAATCTCCGCACAGATACGCAGTATTTT. Encoded protein: CASSLSGNLRTDTQYF. The full variable domain, in which reference TRBV7-2 and TRBJ2-3 provide the parts outside the CDR3, is GAGVSQSPSNKVTEKGKDVELRCDPISGHTALYWYRQSLGQGLEFLIYFQGNSAPDKSGLPSDRFSAERTGGSVSTLTIQRTQQEDSAVYLCASSLSGNLRTDTQYFGPGTRLTVL.

This clonotype was seen a handful of times. The chain uses TRBV24-1 and TRBJ2-1; 7 bases agree with TRBD2. The CDR3 has 14 amino acids. CDR1 KGHDR and CDR2 SFDVKD come from the germline V gene. V gave up 11 bases and J gave up 4 bases; unmatched junction bases: 10. Written as DNA, the CDR3 is TGTGCCATCCGAGCTGGGGGGGTTTACAATGAGCAGTTCTTC. Its protein product is CAIRAGGVYNEQFF.